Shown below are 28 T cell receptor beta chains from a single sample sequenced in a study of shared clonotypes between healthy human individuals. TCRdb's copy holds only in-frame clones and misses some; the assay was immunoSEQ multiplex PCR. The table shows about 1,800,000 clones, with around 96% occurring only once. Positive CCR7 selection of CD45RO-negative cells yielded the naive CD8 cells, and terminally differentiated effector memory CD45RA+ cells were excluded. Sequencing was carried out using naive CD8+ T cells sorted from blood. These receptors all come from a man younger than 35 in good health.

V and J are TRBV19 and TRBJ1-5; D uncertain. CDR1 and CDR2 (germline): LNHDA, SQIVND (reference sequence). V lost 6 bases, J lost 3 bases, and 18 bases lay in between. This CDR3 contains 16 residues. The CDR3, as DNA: TGTGCCAGTAGACCCCGTCAAGACACAATCAATCAGCCCCAGCATTTT. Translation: CASRPRQDTINQPQHF.

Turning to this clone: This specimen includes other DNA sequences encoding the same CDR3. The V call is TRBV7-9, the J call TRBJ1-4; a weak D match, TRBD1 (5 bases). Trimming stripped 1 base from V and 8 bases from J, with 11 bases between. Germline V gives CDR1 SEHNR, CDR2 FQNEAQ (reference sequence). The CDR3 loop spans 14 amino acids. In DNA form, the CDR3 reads TGTGCCAGCAGCTTAGTGGGGCCCTGGGAAAAACTGTTTTTT. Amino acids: CASSLVGPWEKLFF.

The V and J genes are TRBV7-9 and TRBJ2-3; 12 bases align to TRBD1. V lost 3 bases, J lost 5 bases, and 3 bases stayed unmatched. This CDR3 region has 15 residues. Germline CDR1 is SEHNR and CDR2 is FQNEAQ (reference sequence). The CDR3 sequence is CASSLGQGAKDTQYF. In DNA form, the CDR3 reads TGTGCCAGCAGCTTGGGACAGGGGGCGAAAGATACGCAGTATTTT.

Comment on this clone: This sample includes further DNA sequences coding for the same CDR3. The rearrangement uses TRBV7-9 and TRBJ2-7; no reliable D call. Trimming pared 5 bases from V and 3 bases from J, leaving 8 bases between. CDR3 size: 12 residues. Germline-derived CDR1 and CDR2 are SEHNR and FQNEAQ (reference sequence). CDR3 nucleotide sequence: TGTGCCAGCAGCCCTACGAGCTACGAGCAGTACTTC. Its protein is CASSPTSYEQYF.

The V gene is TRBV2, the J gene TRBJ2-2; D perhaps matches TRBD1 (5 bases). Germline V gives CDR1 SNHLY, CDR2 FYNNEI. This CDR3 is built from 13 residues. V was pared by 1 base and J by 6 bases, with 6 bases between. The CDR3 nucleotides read TGTGCCAGCAGTGAAGGGGGCGCCGGGGAGCTGTTTTTT. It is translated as CASSEGGAGELFF.

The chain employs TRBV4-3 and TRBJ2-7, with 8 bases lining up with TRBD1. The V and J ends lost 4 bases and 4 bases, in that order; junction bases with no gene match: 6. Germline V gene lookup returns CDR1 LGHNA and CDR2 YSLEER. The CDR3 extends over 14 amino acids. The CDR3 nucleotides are TGCGCCAGCAGCCCGGACAGGGATGCGTACGAGCAGTACTTC. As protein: CASSPDRDAYEQYF.

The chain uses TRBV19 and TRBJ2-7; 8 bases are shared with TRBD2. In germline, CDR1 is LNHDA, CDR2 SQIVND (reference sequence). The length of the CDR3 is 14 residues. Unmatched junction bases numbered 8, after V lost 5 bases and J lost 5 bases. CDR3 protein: CASSYPAGEDEQYF. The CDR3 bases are TGTGCCAGTAGTTACCCAGCGGGAGAGGACGAGCAGTACTTC. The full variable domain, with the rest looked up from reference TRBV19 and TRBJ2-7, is DGGITQSPKYLFRKEGQNVTLSCEQNLNHDAMYWYRQDPGQGLRLIYYSQIVNDFQKGDIAEGYSVSREKKESFPLTVTSAQKNPTAFYLCASSYPAGEDEQYFGPGTRLTVT.

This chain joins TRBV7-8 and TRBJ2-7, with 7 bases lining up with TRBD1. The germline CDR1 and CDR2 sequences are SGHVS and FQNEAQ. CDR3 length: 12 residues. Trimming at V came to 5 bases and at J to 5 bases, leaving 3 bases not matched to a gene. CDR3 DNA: TGTGCCAGCAGCCGGACAGGCGACGAGCAGTACTTC. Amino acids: CASSRTGDEQYF. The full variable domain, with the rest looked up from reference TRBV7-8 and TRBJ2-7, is GAGVSQSPRYKVAKRGQDVALRCDPISGHVSLFWYQQALGQGPEFLTYFQNEAQLDKSGLPSDRFFAERPEGSVSTLKIQRTQQEDSAVYLCASSRTGDEQYFGPGTRLTVT.

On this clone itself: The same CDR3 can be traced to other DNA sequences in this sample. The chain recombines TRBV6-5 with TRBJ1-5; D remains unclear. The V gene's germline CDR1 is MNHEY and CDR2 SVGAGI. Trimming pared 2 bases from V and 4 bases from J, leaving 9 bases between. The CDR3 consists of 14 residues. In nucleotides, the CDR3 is TGTGCCAGCAGTTACGCGGAGGGTAATCAGCCCCAGCATTTT. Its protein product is CASSYAEGNQPQHF.

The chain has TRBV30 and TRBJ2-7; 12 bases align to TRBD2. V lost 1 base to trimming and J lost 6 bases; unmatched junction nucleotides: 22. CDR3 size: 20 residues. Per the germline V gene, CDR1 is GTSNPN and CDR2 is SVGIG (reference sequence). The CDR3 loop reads CAWSGVGGQGTSGHHGEQYF. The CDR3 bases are TGTGCCTGGAGTGGTGTCGGGGGGCAGGGGACTAGCGGGCACCACGGCGAGCAGTACTTC.

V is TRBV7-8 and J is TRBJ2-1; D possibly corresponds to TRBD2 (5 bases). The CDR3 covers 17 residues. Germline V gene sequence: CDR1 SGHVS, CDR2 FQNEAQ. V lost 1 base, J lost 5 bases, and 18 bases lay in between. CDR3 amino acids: CASSLGWSGSRNNEQFF. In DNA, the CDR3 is TGTGCCAGCAGCTTAGGATGGTCGGGATCACGGAACAATGAGCAGTTCTTC. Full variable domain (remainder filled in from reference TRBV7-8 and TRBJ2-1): GAGVSQSPRYKVAKRGQDVALRCDPISGHVSLFWYQQALGQGPEFLTYFQNEAQLDKSGLPSDRFFAERPEGSVSTLKIQRTQQEDSAVYLCASSLGWSGSRNNEQFFGPGTRLTVL.

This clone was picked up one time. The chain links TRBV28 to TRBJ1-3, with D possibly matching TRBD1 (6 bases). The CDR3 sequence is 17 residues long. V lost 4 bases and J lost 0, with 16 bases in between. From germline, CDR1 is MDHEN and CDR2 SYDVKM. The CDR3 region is CASSSARDILSGNTIYF. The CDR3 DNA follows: TGTGCCAGCAGTTCCGCTAGGGACATCCTCTCTGGAAACACCATATATTTT. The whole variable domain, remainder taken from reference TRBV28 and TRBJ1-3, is DVKVTQSSRYLVKRTGEKVFLECVQDMDHENMFWYRQDPGLGLRLIYFSYDVKMKEKGDIPEGYSVSREKKERFSLILESASTNQTSMYLCASSSARDILSGNTIYFGEGSWLTVV.

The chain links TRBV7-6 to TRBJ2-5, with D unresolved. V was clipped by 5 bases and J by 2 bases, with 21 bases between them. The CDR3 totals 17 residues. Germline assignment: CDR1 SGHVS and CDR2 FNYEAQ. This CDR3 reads CASSLGFDFLQQETQYF. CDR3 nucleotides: TGTGCCAGCAGCCTGGGATTCGATTTCCTTCAGCAAGAGACCCAGTACTTC.

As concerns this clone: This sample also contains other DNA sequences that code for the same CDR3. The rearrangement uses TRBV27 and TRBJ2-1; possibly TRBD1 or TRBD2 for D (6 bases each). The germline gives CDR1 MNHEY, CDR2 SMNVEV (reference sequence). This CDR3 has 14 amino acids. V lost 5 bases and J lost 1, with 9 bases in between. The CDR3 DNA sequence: TGTGCCAGCAGTCTAGGGGGGTCCTACAATGAGCAGTTCTTC. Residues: CASSLGGSYNEQFF.

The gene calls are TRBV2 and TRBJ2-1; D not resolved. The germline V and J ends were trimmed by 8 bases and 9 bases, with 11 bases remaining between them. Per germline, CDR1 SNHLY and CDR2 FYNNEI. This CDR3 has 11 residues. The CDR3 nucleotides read TGTGCCAGCGTTCTAGTGAGTGAGCAGTTCTTC. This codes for CASVLVSEQFF.

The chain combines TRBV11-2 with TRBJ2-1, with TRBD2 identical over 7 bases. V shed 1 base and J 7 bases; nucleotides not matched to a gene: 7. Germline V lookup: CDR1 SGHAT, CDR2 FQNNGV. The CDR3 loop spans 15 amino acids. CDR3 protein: CASSLGPAGRNEQFF. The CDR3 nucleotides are TGTGCCAGCAGCTTAGGTCCAGCGGGGAGAAATGAGCAGTTCTTC.

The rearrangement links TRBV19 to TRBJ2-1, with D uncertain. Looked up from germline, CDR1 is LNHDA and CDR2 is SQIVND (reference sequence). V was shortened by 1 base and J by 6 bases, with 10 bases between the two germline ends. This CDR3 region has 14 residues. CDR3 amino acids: CASSIGATTNEQFF. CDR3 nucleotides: TGTGCCAGTAGTATAGGGGCAACAACCAATGAGCAGTTCTTC. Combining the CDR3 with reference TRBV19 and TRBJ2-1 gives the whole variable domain DGGITQSPKYLFRKEGQNVTLSCEQNLNHDAMYWYRQDPGQGLRLIYYSQIVNDFQKGDIAEGYSVSREKKESFPLTVTSAQKNPTAFYLCASSIGATTNEQFFGPGTRLTVL.

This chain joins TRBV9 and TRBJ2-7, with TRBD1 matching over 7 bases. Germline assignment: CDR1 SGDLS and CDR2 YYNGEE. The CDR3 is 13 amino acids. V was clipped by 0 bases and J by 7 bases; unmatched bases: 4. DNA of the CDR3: TGTGCCAGCAGCGTAGGGGACAGCAGAGAGCAGTACTTC. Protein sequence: CASSVGDSREQYF. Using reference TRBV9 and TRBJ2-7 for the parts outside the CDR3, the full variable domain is DSGVTQTPKHLITATGQRVTLRCSPRSGDLSVYWYQQSLDQGLQFLIQYYNGEERAKGNILERFSAQQFPDLHSELNLSSLELGDSALYFCASSVGDSREQYFGPGTRLTVT.

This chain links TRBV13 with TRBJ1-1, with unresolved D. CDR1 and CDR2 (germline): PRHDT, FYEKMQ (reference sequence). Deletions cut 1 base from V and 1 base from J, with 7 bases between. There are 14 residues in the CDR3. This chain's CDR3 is CASSLVPANTEAFF. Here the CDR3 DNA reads TGTGCCAGCAGCTTAGTCCCTGCGAACACTGAAGCTTTCTTT.

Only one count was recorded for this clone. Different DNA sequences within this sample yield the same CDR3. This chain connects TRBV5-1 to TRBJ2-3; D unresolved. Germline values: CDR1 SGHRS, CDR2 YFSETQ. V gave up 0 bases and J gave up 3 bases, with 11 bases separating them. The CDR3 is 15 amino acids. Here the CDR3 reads CASSLERWGTDTQYF. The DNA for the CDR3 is TGCGCCAGCAGCTTGGAACGGTGGGGTACAGATACGCAGTATTTT.

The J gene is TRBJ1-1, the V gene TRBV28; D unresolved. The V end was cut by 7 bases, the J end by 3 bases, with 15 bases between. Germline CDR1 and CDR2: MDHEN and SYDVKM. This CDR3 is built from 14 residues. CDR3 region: CASNFDFPDTEAFF. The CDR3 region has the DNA TGTGCCAGCAACTTTGATTTCCCTGACACTGAAGCTTTCTTT.

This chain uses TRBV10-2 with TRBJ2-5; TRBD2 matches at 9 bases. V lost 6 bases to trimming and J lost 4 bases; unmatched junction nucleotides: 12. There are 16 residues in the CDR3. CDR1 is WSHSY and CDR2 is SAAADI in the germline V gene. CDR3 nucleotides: TGCGCCAGCAGAGTAGCGGGGGTATGGGGAGGAGAGACCCAGTACTTC. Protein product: CASRVAGVWGGETQYF.

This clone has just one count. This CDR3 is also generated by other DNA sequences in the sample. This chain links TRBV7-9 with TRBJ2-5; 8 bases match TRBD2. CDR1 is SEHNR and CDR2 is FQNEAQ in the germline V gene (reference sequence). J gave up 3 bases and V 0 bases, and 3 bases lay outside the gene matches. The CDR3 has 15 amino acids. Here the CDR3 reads CASSLASGGEETQYF. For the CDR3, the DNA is TGTGCCAGCAGCTTAGCTTCCGGGGGGGAAGAGACCCAGTACTTC.

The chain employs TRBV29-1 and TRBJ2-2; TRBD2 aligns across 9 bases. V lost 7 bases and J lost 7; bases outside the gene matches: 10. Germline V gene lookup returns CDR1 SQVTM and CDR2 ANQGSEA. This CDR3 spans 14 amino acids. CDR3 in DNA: TGCAGCGGTAGCGGGAGTTCGTACGGCGGGGAGCTGTTTTTT. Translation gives CSGSGSSYGGELFF.

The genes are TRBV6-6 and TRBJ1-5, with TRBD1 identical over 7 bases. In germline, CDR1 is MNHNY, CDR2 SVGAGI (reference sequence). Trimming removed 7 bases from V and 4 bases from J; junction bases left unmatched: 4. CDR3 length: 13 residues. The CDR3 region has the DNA TGTGCCAGCAACCAACAGGGGAATCAGCCCCAGCATTTT. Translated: CASNQQGNQPQHF.

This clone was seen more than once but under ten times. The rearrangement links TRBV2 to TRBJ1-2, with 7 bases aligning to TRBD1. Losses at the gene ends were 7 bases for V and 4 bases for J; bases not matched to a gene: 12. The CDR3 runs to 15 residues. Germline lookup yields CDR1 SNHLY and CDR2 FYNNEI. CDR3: CASNYLGTDLYGYTF. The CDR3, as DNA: TGTGCCAGCAACTACCTGGGGACAGATCTCTATGGCTACACCTTC.

The CDR3 region has the DNA TGTGCGAGCGGGGACAGTCAGTACTTC. Its translation is CASGDSQYF. The chain is built from TRBV7-9 and TRBJ2-7, with D perhaps TRBD1 or TRBD2 (7 bases each). The CDR3 spans 9 residues. Per germline, CDR1 SEHNR and CDR2 FQNEAQ (reference sequence).

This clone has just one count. The CDR3 DNA reads as TGTGCCAGCAGTAATAACAAGGGCACTGAAGCTTTCTTT. This translates into CASSNNKGTEAFF. The genes are TRBV6-1 and TRBJ1-1; D unclear. V was trimmed by 5 bases and J by 4 bases, leaving 11 bases between them. The CDR3 sequence is 13 residues long. The germline gives CDR1 MNHNS, CDR2 SASEGT.